These 15 T cell receptor beta chains originate from one sample sequenced in a study of T cells in Graves' hyperthyroidism and ophthalmopathy. TCR beta CDR3 regions were amplified from RNA transcripts. HTBI primers were the set used in a first-round RT-PCR of the TCR CDR3. One entry per CDR3 protein, called by TCRdb with MiXCR from the multiplex PCR reads. This table holds nearly 600,000 distinct CDR3 sequences, around 13% found once. Sample: blood. The receptors come from a young woman with Graves' hyperthyroidism that later progressed to Graves' ophthalmopathy.

The chain employs TRBV6-5 and TRBJ2-1; 7 nucleotides agree with TRBD1. The junction had 3 bases not matched to a gene; V was cut back by 0 bases and J by 7 bases. The V gene's germline CDR1 is MNHEY and CDR2 SVGAGI. The CDR3 totals 14 residues. This CDR3 is CASSYSGTANEQFF. The DNA of the CDR3 is TGTGCCAGCAGTTACTCAGGGACAGCGAATGAGCAGTTCTTC.

In its sample, this clonotype was seen many times. This rearrangement joins TRBV11-2 to TRBJ2-7; no definite D call. The CDR3 has 16 amino acids. Germline lookup yields CDR1 SGHAT and CDR2 FQNNGV. Trimming left V 3 bases short and J 3 bases short, with 18 bases between. The CDR3 DNA reads TGTGCCAGCAGCTTCGGACCGCAGTTGAGCAGCTACGAGCAGTACTTC. It encodes CASSFGPQLSSYEQYF. Supplemented by reference TRBV11-2 and TRBJ2-7, the full variable domain reads EAGVAQSPRYKIIEKRQSVAFWCNPISGHATLYWYQQILGQGPKLLIQFQNNGVVDDSQLPKDRFSAERLKGVDSTLKIQPAKLEDSAVYLCASSFGPQLSSYEQYFGPGTRLTVT.

This clonotype has a handful of counts. The chain joins TRBV27 to TRBJ2-2; the D is unclear. This CDR3 contains 16 residues. Trimming cost V 0 bases and J 6 bases, with 14 bases left between them. The germline CDR1 and CDR2 sequences are MNHEY and SMNVEV (reference sequence). The CDR3 region has the DNA TGTGCCAGCAGTTTATCAGCGTGGCAGACCCCCGGGGAGCTGTTTTTT. Translation gives CASSLSAWQTPGELFF.

This clonotype has a handful of counts. The V call is TRBV19, the J call TRBJ1-5, with TRBD1 as a possible D gene (6 bases). Germline values: CDR1 LNHDA, CDR2 SQIVND (reference sequence). The CDR3 length is 14 residues. V lost 4 bases, J lost 4 bases, and 11 bases lay in between. CDR3 nucleotide sequence: TGTGCCAGTAGTACGGACAGATGGAATCAGCCCCAGCATTTT. As protein: CASSTDRWNQPQHF.

The gene calls are TRBV7-6 and TRBJ2-2; unclear D gene. There are 14 residues in the CDR3. The V and J ends lost 1 base and 6 bases respectively, with 9 bases between them. Germline V gives CDR1 SGHVS, CDR2 FNYEAQ. CDR3 sequence: CASSLVYPAGELFF. DNA of the CDR3: TGTGCCAGCAGCTTAGTGTATCCAGCCGGGGAGCTGTTTTTT. The full variable domain, in which reference TRBV7-6 and TRBJ2-2 provide the parts outside the CDR3, is GAGVSQSPRYKVTKRGQDVALRCDPISGHVSLYWYRQALGQGPEFLTYFNYEAQQDKSGLPNDRFSAERPEGSISTLTIQRTEQRDSAMYRCASSLVYPAGELFFGEGSRLTVL.

This clonotype was detected many times. The chain is built from TRBV11-2 and TRBJ2-5, with a tentative D call TRBD2 (5 bases). Per the germline V gene, CDR1 is SGHAT and CDR2 is FQNNGV. Trimming left V 3 bases short and J 5 bases short, with 16 bases between. The CDR3 is 15 amino acids. CDR3 sequence (DNA): TGTGCCAGCAGCTTTGGCTACCCAACGGGGGAGACCCAGTACTTC. It translates to CASSFGYPTGETQYF.

The table lists this clonotype with many counts. This chain links TRBV5-5 with TRBJ2-1, with no clear D. This CDR3 contains 13 residues. Between the trimmed V and J ends, which lost 4 bases and 6 bases, there was a span of 11 bases. The germline V gene has CDR1 SGHKS and CDR2 YYEKEE (reference sequence). The CDR3 loop reads CASSPRRVNEQFF. The CDR3 bases are TGTGCCAGCAGCCCCCGCCGAGTCAATGAGCAGTTCTTC. Variable domain in full (rest from reference TRBV5-5 and TRBJ2-1): DAGVTQSPTHLIKTRGQQVTLRCSPISGHKSVSWYQQVLGQGPQFIFQYYEKEERGRGNFPDRFSARQFPNYSSELNVNALLLGDSALYLCASSPRRVNEQFFGPGTRLTVL.

This clonotype was seen many times. The V call is TRBV20-1, the J call TRBJ2-2, with TRBD1 identical over 7 bases. CDR1 and CDR2 from the germline V gene are DFQATT and SNEGSKA (reference sequence). Losses at the gene ends were 6 bases for V and 3 bases for J; bases not matched to a gene: 7. The CDR3 sequence is 14 residues long. CDR3 bases: TGCAGTGCCAGGACAGGAATCTACACCGGGGAGCTGTTTTTT. This gives the protein CSARTGIYTGELFF.

This clonotype was seen repeatedly, ten times or more. The chain couples TRBV28 to TRBJ1-1, with 8 positions matching TRBD1. Trimming cost V 7 bases and J 2 bases; bases outside gene matches: 6. This CDR3 has 14 residues. Germline V gene data show CDR1 as MDHEN and CDR2 as SYDVKM. This CDR3 reads CASIYRGVNTEAFF. CDR3 DNA: TGTGCCAGCATCTACAGGGGGGTCAACACTGAAGCTTTCTTT.

This clonotype was counted ten times or more. The chain uses TRBV15 and TRBJ2-3; the D is unclear. The germline V gene encodes CDR1 LNHNV and CDR2 YYDKDF (reference sequence). V lost 2 bases to trimming and J lost 1 base, with 7 bases between them. The CDR3 sequence is 14 residues long. The CDR3 sequence is CATSRRTGTDTQYF. The CDR3 bases are TGTGCCACCAGCAGAAGAACAGGCACAGATACGCAGTATTTT.

The table lists this clonotype with many counts. V and J are TRBV6-1 and TRBJ2-7; 11 nucleotides line up with TRBD1. The CDR3 has 13 residues. In germline, CDR1 is MNHNS, CDR2 SASEGT. V shed 8 bases, J shed 3 bases, and the junction held 3 bases outside the gene matches. DNA of the CDR3: TGTGCCAGCGGGGGGACAGGGGGCTACGAGCAGTACTTC. Protein sequence: CASGGTGGYEQYF.

This clonotype was recorded at least ten times. The chain links TRBV6-6 to TRBJ2-1; possible D gene TRBD2, 6 bases. The V and J ends lost 2 bases and 0 bases respectively, with 8 bases between them. The CDR3 has 15 residues. In germline, CDR1 is MNHNY, CDR2 SVGAGI (reference sequence). CDR3 sequence reads: CASSYGGLSYNEQFF. DNA of the CDR3: TGTGCCAGCAGTTACGGGGGACTCTCCTACAATGAGCAGTTCTTC.

Concerning this clonotype: A much larger clone is a single base away; this may be a read error. The genes are TRBV15 and TRBJ2-1; D remains unclear. V gave up 3 bases and J gave up 5 bases, with 8 bases separating them. The CDR3 spans 13 residues. CDR1 LNHNV and CDR2 YYDKDF come from the germline V gene (reference sequence). CDR3 in amino acids: CATSSHLDNEQFF. The CDR3 DNA reads as TGTGCCACCAGCAGCCACCTCGACAATGAGCAGTTCTTC.

This clonotype was detected ten times or more. CDR3 in amino acids: CAISVGISYEQYF. The DNA for the CDR3 is TGTGCCATCAGTGTGGGCATCTCCTACGAGCAGTACTTC. The chain carries TRBV10-3 and TRBJ2-7, with D hard to call. The V and J ends lost 4 bases and 0 bases respectively, with 7 bases between them. Germline V gene data show CDR1 as ENHRY and CDR2 as SYGVKD. The CDR3 sequence is 13 residues long.

This clonotype has at least ten counts. V is TRBV3-1 and J is TRBJ2-7; maybe TRBD2 (6 bases). V dropped 3 bases and J dropped 3 bases, with 18 bases sitting between them. This CDR3 has 16 amino acids. CDR1 is LGHDT, CDR2 YNNKEL, per germline (reference sequence). For the CDR3, the DNA is TGTGCCAGCAGCCAGGACCGGATCGCGGGAAGCTACGAGCAGTACTTC. Encoded protein: CASSQDRIAGSYEQYF.